This record looks at one T cell receptor beta chain sequence and its context. This sample was included in a study of blood T cell repertoires in COVID-19. Study as a whole: Sites across the United States, Italy and Spain contributed samples from acute and convalescent COVID-19. T cells, B-cell-depleted T cells, or PBMCs provided the cDNA or gDNA that served as material.

V was cut by 3 bases and J by 7 bases, with 16 bases left in between. CDR1 SGHRS and CDR2 YFSETQ come from the germline V gene. The CDR3 contains 14 residues. Original methodology: Estimation of nucleated cell counts relied on the amplification of reference gene primers. Produced via immunoSEQ multiplex PCR; TCRdb's table is partial and in-frame only. V and J calls and clone size are as listed in that table; D and trimming were resolved from the DNA. The sample holds over 35,000 clones, 79% seen once. The sample consisted of peripheral blood. This TCR came from a man in his 70s with acute or convalescent COVID-19. This rearrangement joins TRBV5-1 to TRBJ1-1, with D maybe TRBD1 (6 bases). The CDR3 nucleotides read TGCGCCAGCAGCTCATGGACAGTCCTTTATGAAGCTTTCTTT. Amino acid sequence: CASSSWTVLYEAFF.